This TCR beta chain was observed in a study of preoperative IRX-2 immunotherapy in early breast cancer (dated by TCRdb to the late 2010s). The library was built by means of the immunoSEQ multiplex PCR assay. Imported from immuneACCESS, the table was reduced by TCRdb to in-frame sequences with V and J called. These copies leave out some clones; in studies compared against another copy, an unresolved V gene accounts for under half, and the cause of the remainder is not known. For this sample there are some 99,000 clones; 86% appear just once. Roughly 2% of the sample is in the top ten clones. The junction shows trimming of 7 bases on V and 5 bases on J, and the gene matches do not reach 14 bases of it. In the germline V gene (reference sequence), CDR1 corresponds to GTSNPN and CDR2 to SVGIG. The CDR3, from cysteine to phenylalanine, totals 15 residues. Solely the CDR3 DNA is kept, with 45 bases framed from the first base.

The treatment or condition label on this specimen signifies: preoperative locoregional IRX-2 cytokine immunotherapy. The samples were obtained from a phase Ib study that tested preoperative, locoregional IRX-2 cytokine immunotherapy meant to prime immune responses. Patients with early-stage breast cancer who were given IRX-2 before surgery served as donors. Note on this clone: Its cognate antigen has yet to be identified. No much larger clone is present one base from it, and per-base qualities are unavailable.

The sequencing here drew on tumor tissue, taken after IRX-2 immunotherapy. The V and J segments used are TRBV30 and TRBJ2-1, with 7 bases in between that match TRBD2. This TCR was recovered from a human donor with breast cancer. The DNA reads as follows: TGTGCCTTCCCCGTTACCGGGGGGATTAACAATGAGCAGTTCTTC. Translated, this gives CAFPVTGGINNEQFF.